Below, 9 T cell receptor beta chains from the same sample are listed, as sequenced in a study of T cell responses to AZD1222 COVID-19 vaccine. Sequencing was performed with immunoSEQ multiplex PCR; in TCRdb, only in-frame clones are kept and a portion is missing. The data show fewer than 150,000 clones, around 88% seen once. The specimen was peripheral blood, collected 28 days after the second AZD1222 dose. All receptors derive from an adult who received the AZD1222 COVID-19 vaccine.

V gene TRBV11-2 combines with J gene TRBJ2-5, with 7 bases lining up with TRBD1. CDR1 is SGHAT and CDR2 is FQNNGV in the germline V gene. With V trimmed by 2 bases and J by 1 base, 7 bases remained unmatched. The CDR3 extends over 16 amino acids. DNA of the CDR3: TGTGCCAGCAGCTTAAACCGGGACAGCTTCCAAGAGACCCAGTACTTC. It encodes CASSLNRDSFQETQYF.

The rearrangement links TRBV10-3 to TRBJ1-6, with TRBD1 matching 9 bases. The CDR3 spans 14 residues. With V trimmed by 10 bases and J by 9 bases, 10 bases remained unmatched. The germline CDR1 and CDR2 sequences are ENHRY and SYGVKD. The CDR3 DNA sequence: TGTGCCACCGCGTTGGGACAGGGTGTTTCACCCCTCCACTTT. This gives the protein CATALGQGVSPLHF.

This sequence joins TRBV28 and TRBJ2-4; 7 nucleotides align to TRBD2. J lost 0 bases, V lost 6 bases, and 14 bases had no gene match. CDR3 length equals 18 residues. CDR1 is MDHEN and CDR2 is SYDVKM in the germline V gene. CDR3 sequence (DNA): TGTGCCAGCAGCGATTCGGGGGGACGGAGACTAGCCAAAAACATTCAGTACTTC. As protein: CASSDSGGRRLAKNIQYF. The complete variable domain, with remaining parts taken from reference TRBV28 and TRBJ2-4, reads DVKVTQSSRYLVKRTGEKVFLECVQDMDHENMFWYRQDPGLGLRLIYFSYDVKMKEKGDIPEGYSVSREKKERFSLILESASTNQTSMYLCASSDSGGRRLAKNIQYFGAGTRLSVL.

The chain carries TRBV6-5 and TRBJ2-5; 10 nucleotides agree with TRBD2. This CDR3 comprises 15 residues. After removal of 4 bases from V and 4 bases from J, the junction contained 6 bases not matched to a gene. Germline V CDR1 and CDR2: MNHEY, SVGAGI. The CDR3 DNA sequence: TGTGCCAGCAGTTCTAGCGGGGGTCTGCGAGAGACCCAGTACTTC. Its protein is CASSSSGGLRETQYF.

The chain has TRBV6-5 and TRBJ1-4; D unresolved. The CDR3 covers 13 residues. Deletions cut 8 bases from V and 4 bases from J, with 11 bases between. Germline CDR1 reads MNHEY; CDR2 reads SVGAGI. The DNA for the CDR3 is TGTGCCAGCTTAACAGTTGATAATGAAAAACTGTTTTTT. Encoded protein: CASLTVDNEKLFF.

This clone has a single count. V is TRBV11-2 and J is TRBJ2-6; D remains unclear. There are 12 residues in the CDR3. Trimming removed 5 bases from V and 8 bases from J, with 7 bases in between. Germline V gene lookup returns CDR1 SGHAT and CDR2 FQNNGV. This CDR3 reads CASSVLTNVLTF. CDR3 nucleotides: TGTGCCAGCAGCGTATTGACCAACGTCCTGACTTTC. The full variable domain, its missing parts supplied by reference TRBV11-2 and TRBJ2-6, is EAGVAQSPRYKIIEKRQSVAFWCNPISGHATLYWYQQILGQGPKLLIQFQNNGVVDDSQLPKDRFSAERLKGVDSTLKIQPAKLEDSAVYLCASSVLTNVLTFGAGSRLTVL.

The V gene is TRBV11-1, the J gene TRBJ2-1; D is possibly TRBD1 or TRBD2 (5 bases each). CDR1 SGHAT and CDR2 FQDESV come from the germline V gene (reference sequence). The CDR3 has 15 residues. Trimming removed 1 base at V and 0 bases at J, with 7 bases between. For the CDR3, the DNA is TGTGCCAGCAGCTTAGACGGGGCCTCCTACAATGAGCAGTTCTTC. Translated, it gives CASSLDGASYNEQFF. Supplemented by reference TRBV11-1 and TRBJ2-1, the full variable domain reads EAEVAQSPRYKITEKSQAVAFWCDPISGHATLYWYRQILGQGPELLVQFQDESVVDDSQLPKDRFSAERLKGVDSTLKIQPAELGDSAMYLCASSLDGASYNEQFFGPGTRLTVL.

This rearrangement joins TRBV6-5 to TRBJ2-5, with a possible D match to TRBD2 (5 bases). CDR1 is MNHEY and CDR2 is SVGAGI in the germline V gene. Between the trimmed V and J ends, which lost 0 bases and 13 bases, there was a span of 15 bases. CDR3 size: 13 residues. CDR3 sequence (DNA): TGTGCCAGCAGTTACTCGGCCTCGGGGTTCTTGTACTTC. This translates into CASSYSASGFLYF.

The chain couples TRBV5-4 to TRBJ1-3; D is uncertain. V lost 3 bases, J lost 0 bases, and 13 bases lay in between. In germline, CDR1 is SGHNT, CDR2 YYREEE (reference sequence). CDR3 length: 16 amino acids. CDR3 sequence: CASSSRTAGSGNTIYF. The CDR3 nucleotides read TGTGCCAGCAGCTCCCGAACCGCCGGCTCTGGAAACACCATATATTTT. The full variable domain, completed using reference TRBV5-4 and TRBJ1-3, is ETGVTQSPTHLIKTRGQQVTLRCSSQSGHNTVSWYQQALGQGPQFIFQYYREEENGRGNFPPRFSGLQFPNYSSELNVNALELDDSALYLCASSSRTAGSGNTIYFGEGSWLTVV.